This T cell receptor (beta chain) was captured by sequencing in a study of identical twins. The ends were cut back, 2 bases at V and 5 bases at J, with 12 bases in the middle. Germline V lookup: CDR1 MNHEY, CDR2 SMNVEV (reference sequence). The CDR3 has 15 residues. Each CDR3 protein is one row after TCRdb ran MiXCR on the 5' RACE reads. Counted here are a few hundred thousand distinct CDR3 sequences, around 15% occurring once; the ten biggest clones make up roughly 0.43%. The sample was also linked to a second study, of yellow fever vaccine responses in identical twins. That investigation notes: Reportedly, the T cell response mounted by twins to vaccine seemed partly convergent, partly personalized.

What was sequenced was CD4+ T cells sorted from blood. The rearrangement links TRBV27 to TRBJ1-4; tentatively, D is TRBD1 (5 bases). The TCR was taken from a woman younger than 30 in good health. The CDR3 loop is CASSLLGTENEKLFF. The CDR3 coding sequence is TGTGCCAGCAGTTTACTCGGGACGGAGAATGAAAAACTGTTTTTT.